This entry lists 9 T cell receptor beta chains sequenced from one sample in a study of blood T cell repertoires in COVID-19. Here immunoSEQ multiplex PCR was the method, and the copy in TCRdb shows in-frame clones only, minus some. The sample has under 150,000 clones; approximately 80% are singletons. Sequencing used peripheral blood. Receptor source: a woman older than 75 in a cohort sampled during active or convalescent COVID-19.

This clone turned up a few times. V usage is TRBV5-4 and J usage is TRBJ2-1, with 13 bases that match TRBD2. The CDR3 has 16 residues. Germline V gene sequence: CDR1 SGHNT, CDR2 YYREEE (reference sequence). Trimming removed 4 bases from V and 3 bases from J; junction bases left unmatched: 4. The CDR3 protein is CASSHRLAGGYNEQFF. CDR3 coding DNA: TGTGCCAGCAGCCACCGACTAGCGGGGGGCTACAATGAGCAGTTCTTC.

The genes are TRBV6-2 or TRBV6-3 and TRBJ2-7; TRBD2 is a possible D gene (5 bases). The germline gives CDR1 MNHEY, CDR2 SVGEGT. Between the trimmed V and J ends, which lost 6 bases and 4 bases, there was a span of 13 bases. The CDR3 spans 13 residues. CDR3 residues: CASSHLGLYEQYV. CDR3 bases: TGTGCCAGCAGCCACCTCGGACTTTACGAGCAGTACGTC.

This chain uses TRBV28 with TRBJ1-5; no clear D gene. V lost 1 base, J lost 2 bases, and 9 bases lay in between. Germline CDR1 is MDHEN and CDR2 is SYDVKM. This CDR3 is 15 amino acids long. CDR3 sequence (DNA): TGTGCCAGCAGTTTATCCAGACGGGGCAATCAGCCCCAGCATTTT. Residues: CASSLSRRGNQPQHF.

This chain uses TRBV18 with TRBJ1-2; D might be TRBD1 (5 bases). Germline assignment: CDR1 KGHSH and CDR2 LQKENI. The CDR3 length is 16 residues. Trimming stripped 0 bases from V and 3 bases from J, with 14 bases between. The CDR3, as DNA: TGTGCCAGCTCACCACCCTCGACAGTGTTCGACTATGGCTACACCTTC. Protein sequence: CASSPPSTVFDYGYTF. Full variable domain (missing parts from reference TRBV18 and TRBJ1-2): NAGVMQNPRHLVRRRGQEARLRCSPMKGHSHVYWYRQLPEEGLKFMVYLQKENIIDESGMPKERFSAEFPKEGPSILRIQQVVRGDSAAYFCASSPPSTVFDYGYTFGSGTRLTVV.

The CDR3 region is CASSLGSEQPQHF. CDR3 coding DNA: TGTGCCAGCAGCTTGGGAAGTGAGCAGCCCCAGCATTTT. This rearrangement joins TRBV5-6 to TRBJ1-5, with D uncertain. This CDR3 has 13 residues. V lost 0 bases and J lost 7, with 8 bases in between. The germline V gene has CDR1 SGHDT and CDR2 YYEEEE.

This clone was seen only a few times. The J gene is TRBJ1-2, the V gene TRBV29-1, with 8 bases identical to TRBD1. Per the germline V gene, CDR1 is SQVTM and CDR2 is ANQGSEA. V lost 3 bases and J lost 6; bases outside the gene matches: 15. CDR3 length: 16 amino acids. The CDR3 DNA follows: TGCAGCGTTGATTGGGGACAGGTCCAATCTAGGGATGGCTACACCTTC. Translated: CSVDWGQVQSRDGYTF. Full variable domain (remainder filled in from reference TRBV29-1 and TRBJ1-2): SAVISQKPSRDICQRGTSLTIQCQVDSQVTMMFWYRQQPGQSLTLIATANQGSEATYESGFVIDKFPISRPNLTFSTLTVSNMSPEDSSIYLCSVDWGQVQSRDGYTFGSGTRLTVV.

Remarks on this clone: The sample holds other DNA sequences that translate to the same CDR3. This chain links TRBV28 with TRBJ2-3; D unresolved. V lost 2 bases and J lost 1, with 4 bases in between. The CDR3 contains 13 residues. Per the germline V gene, CDR1 is MDHEN and CDR2 is SYDVKM. DNA of the CDR3: TGTGCCAGCAGTTTAAGCGGCACAGATACGCAGTATTTT. This sequence encodes CASSLSGTDTQYF.

The J gene is TRBJ2-1, the V gene TRBV6-6, with 9 positions matching TRBD2. The length of the CDR3 is 15 residues. The germline gives CDR1 MNHNY, CDR2 SVGAGI (reference sequence). J lost 8 bases, V lost 9 bases, and 14 bases had no gene match. Here the CDR3 DNA reads TGTGCCAGTGAGATGAGGGCGGGGGGGGCACATGAGCAGTTCTTC. Translated: CASEMRAGGAHEQFF.

There are many counts of this clone. The rearrangement joins TRBV12-3 or TRBV12-4 to TRBJ1-6; D is undetermined. V gave up 3 bases and J gave up 12 bases, with 9 bases separating them. This CDR3 comprises 12 residues. CDR3 region: CASSFRRLPLHF. CDR3 bases: TGTGCCAGCAGTTTTCGTCGGTTACCCCTCCACTTT.